One and the same sample provided the 32 T cell receptor beta chains below, sequenced in a study of blood T cell repertoires in COVID-19. This table comes from immunoSEQ multiplex PCR, and its TCRdb copy is limited to in-frame clones, with some not included. The table shows approximately 200,000 clones, with approximately 88% occurring only once. The sample consisted of PBMCs or T cells enriched from blood (not recorded which). The receptor set was obtained from a woman in her twenties or thirties who had been exposed to COVID-19.

The chain recombines TRBV21-1 with TRBJ2-1; TRBD2 was called by the table and not checked on the DNA. TRBV21-1 is recorded as a pseudogene. The CDR3 consists of 17 residues. The CDR3 DNA reads TGTGCCAGCAGCAAAAAGGAGGTGCAATTCTCCTACAATGAGCAGTTCTTC. This codes for CASSKKEVQFSYNEQFF.

V is TRBV6-6 and J is TRBJ2-3; 9 bases are shared with TRBD2. The CDR3 runs 16 residues. Per the germline V gene, CDR1 is MNHNY and CDR2 is SVGAGI (reference sequence). With V trimmed by 7 bases and J by 3 bases, 11 bases remained unmatched. The CDR3 is CASNNRREGRTDTQYF. CDR3 DNA: TGTGCCAGCAACAACAGGCGGGAGGGCCGAACAGATACGCAGTATTTT.

Concerning this clone: The sample has other DNA sequences that encode this CDR3 too. The V and J genes are TRBV18 and TRBJ2-7; tentative D call: TRBD1 (5 bases). This CDR3 contains 13 residues. CDR1 KGHSH and CDR2 LQKENI come from the germline V gene. V dropped 4 bases and J dropped 1 base, with 8 bases sitting between them. CDR3 coding DNA: TGTGCCAGCTCACGCGACAGTTCCTACGAGCAGTACTTC. Its protein is CASSRDSSYEQYF.

The chain combines TRBV25-1 with TRBJ1-1, with 7 positions matching TRBD1. V gave up 0 bases and J gave up 4 bases; unmatched junction bases: 8. This CDR3 spans 16 amino acids. Germline CDR1 reads MGHDK; CDR2 reads SYGVNS. CDR3 DNA sequence: TGTGCCAGCAGTGAATATACCGGGACAGCGCTCACTGAAGCTTTCTTT. It is translated as CASSEYTGTALTEAFF.

This chain links TRBV18 with TRBJ2-1, with 14 bases lining up with TRBD2. V lost 4 bases, J lost 5 bases, and 7 bases stayed unmatched. Germline values: CDR1 KGHSH, CDR2 LQKENI. The CDR3 contains 17 residues. CDR3 residues: CASSRPGLAGDHNEQFF. The CDR3 region has the DNA TGTGCCAGCTCACGCCCGGGACTAGCGGGAGATCACAATGAGCAGTTCTTC.

The chain couples TRBV6-5 to TRBJ1-2, with D unresolved. V was pared by 3 bases and J by 6 bases, with 11 bases between. The CDR3 sequence is 13 residues long. CDR1 and CDR2 from the germline V gene are MNHEY and SVGAGI. CDR3 DNA sequence: TGTGCCAGCAGTTATGGGGAGGGAGATGGCTACACCTTC. Translated, it gives CASSYGEGDGYTF.

The J gene is TRBJ1-2, the V gene TRBV28; 7 bases are a match to TRBD1. This CDR3 has 16 amino acids. V shed 1 base, J shed 4 bases, and the junction held 9 bases outside the gene matches. Germline V gene data show CDR1 as MDHEN and CDR2 as SYDVKM. CDR3 sequence reads: CASSLFRGSGTYGYTF. CDR3 nucleotide sequence: TGTGCCAGCAGTTTATTCAGGGGGTCAGGGACCTATGGCTACACCTTC.

The chain carries TRBV4-2 and TRBJ1-2; D is uncertain. Germline CDR1 LGHNA, CDR2 YNFKEQ. The V and J ends lost 0 bases and 3 bases respectively, with 11 bases between them. This CDR3 has 15 residues. CDR3 protein: CASSQDPVEDYGYTF. CDR3 in DNA: TGTGCCAGCAGCCAAGATCCGGTAGAGGACTATGGCTACACCTTC.

The chain employs TRBV9 and TRBJ2-7; 9 bases are shared with TRBD2. The CDR3 contains 15 residues. V dropped 0 bases and J dropped 2; count of bases not matched to a gene: 3. Germline CDR1 SGDLS, CDR2 YYNGEE. The CDR3, as DNA: TGTGCCAGCAGCGTAGAGGCGGGAGGGGCCTACGAGCAGTACTTC. Protein product: CASSVEAGGAYEQYF.

V usage is TRBV10-3 and J usage is TRBJ2-1; 11 bases are a match to TRBD2. Germline CDR1 is ENHRY and CDR2 is SYGVKD. The length of the CDR3 is 16 residues. V lost 4 bases, J lost 2 bases, and 4 bases stayed unmatched. The CDR3 loop is CAISGIAGGTYNEQFF. The CDR3 DNA reads TGTGCCATCAGTGGGATAGCGGGAGGGACCTACAATGAGCAGTTCTTC.

Note on this clone: One end of the junction does not line up with germline, which may come from a read error. The chain carries TRBV3-1 (or the pseudogene TRBV3-2) and TRBJ2-7, with 9 bases identical to TRBD2. CDR1 is LGHDT and CDR2 is YNNKEL in the germline V gene (reference sequence). The CDR3 covers 13 residues. This CDR3 reads CASSRGGSGGTLF. The CDR3 DNA reads TGTGCCAGCAGCCGGGGCGGTAGCGGGGGAACCTTATTC.

This chain connects TRBV20-1 to TRBJ1-1; 7 bases match TRBD1. This CDR3 is built from 14 residues. CDR1 DFQATT and CDR2 SNEGSKA come from the germline V gene (reference sequence). V lost 6 bases, J lost 3 bases, and 10 bases stayed unmatched. CDR3 in amino acids: CSASLTQGYTEAFF. The CDR3 DNA sequence: TGCAGTGCAAGTCTAACACAGGGGTACACTGAAGCTTTCTTT.

The chain has TRBV18 and TRBJ2-7, with D hard to call. Germline V gene data show CDR1 as KGHSH and CDR2 as LQKENI. This CDR3 comprises 15 residues. The germline V and J ends were trimmed by 1 base and 1 base, with 11 bases remaining between them. This CDR3 reads CASSPLSVDSYEQYF. The CDR3 DNA reads TGTGCCAGCTCACCACTCAGCGTAGATTCCTACGAGCAGTACTTC.

A few counts support this clone. The rearrangement uses TRBV12-3 or TRBV12-4 and TRBJ2-1; D might be TRBD1 (6 bases). This CDR3 contains 13 residues. The V gene lost 5 bases and the J gene lost 9 bases, with 14 bases spanning the gap. The CDR3 region has the DNA TGTGCCAGCAGTCCCCCGGGACACCGTGAGCAGTTCTTC. It codes for CASSPPGHREQFF.

The chain couples TRBV27 to TRBJ2-5; D may be TRBD2 (5 bases). Germline-derived CDR1 and CDR2 are MNHEY and SMNVEV (reference sequence). Trimming removed 2 bases at V and 2 bases at J, with 15 bases between. The CDR3 loop spans 16 amino acids. In DNA, the CDR3 is TGTGCCAGCAGTTTAGGTTGGAGCGGACCACAAGAGACCCAGTACTTC. Amino acids: CASSLGWSGPQETQYF.

V gene TRBV5-1 combines with J gene TRBJ1-5; 9 bases are a match to TRBD1. The CDR3 consists of 15 residues. CDR1 is SGHRS and CDR2 is YFSETQ in the germline V gene. Trimming took 3 bases from V and 5 from J; bases not matched to a gene: 6. CDR3 DNA sequence: TGCGCCAGCAGCTACAGGGGGCGTAACGATCAGCCCCAGCATTTT. Amino acid sequence: CASSYRGRNDQPQHF.

The chain uses TRBV4-1 and TRBJ1-2, with 9 bases lining up with TRBD1. CDR3 length: 15 amino acids. Germline CDR1 reads MGHRA; CDR2 reads YSYEKL. With 4 bases clipped from V and 4 bases from J, the junction kept 7 bases outside the gene matches. This CDR3 reads CASSPEGTGLYGYTF. CDR3 in DNA: TGCGCCAGCAGCCCCGAGGGGACAGGGCTCTATGGCTACACCTTC.

This chain joins TRBV2 and TRBJ1-4; D unresolved. V lost 2 bases, J lost 6 bases, and 10 bases lay in between. The CDR3 has 14 amino acids. Germline V gives CDR1 SNHLY, CDR2 FYNNEI. CDR3: CASSEPMGDEKLFF. The CDR3 DNA is TGTGCCAGCAGTGAACCCATGGGCGATGAAAAACTGTTTTTT. The full variable domain, in which reference TRBV2 and TRBJ1-4 provide the parts outside the CDR3, is EPEVTQTPSHQVTQMGQEVILRCVPISNHLYFYWYRQILGQKVEFLVSFYNNEISEKSEIFDDQFSVERPDGSNFTLKIRSTKLEDSAMYFCASSEPMGDEKLFFGSGTQLSVL.

The chain couples TRBV9 to TRBJ2-2; TRBD2 is a possible D gene (6 bases). The CDR3 has 18 residues. The germline V gene encodes CDR1 SGDLS and CDR2 YYNGEE. Trimming removed 4 bases at V and 2 bases at J, with 21 bases between. CDR3 bases: TGTGCCAGCAGCCGGCAAACCAACGGGGGTATTAACACCGGGGAGCTGTTTTTT. Amino acid sequence: CASSRQTNGGINTGELFF.

The CDR3: CSARTGGTEAFF. Written as DNA, the CDR3 is TGCAGCGCCAGGACAGGGGGAACTGAAGCTTTCTTT. The V gene is TRBV29-1, the J gene TRBJ1-1; 10 bases agree with TRBD1. The CDR3 is 12 residues long. After removal of 7 bases from V and 5 bases from J, the junction contained 4 bases not matched to a gene. Germline CDR1 reads SQVTM; CDR2 reads ANQGSEA.

The J gene is TRBJ2-2, the V gene TRBV2; 9 bases are shared with TRBD1. The CDR3 consists of 15 residues. The germline CDR1 and CDR2 sequences are SNHLY and FYNNEI. The V and J ends lost 7 bases and 3 bases, in that order; junction bases with no gene match: 6. As DNA, the CDR3 is TGTGCCAGCATTTGGGACAGGGTCTACACCGGGGAGCTGTTTTTT. This codes for CASIWDRVYTGELFF. Full variable domain (missing parts from reference TRBV2 and TRBJ2-2): EPEVTQTPSHQVTQMGQEVILRCVPISNHLYFYWYRQILGQKVEFLVSFYNNEISEKSEIFDDQFSVERPDGSNFTLKIRSTKLEDSAMYFCASIWDRVYTGELFFGEGSRLTVL.

The V and J genes are TRBV18 and TRBJ1-1; 10 bases agree with TRBD1. V was pared by 5 bases and J by 0 bases, with 9 bases of the junction left unmatched. Germline CDR1 and CDR2: KGHSH and LQKENI. This CDR3 has 17 residues. In DNA form, the CDR3 reads TGTGCCAGCTCAAGATTGACAGGGGGCTTACTGAACACTGAAGCTTTCTTT. This encodes CASSRLTGGLLNTEAFF.

The chain uses TRBV30 and TRBJ2-1; 8 bases align to TRBD2. CDR3 length equals 14 residues. CDR1 and CDR2 (germline): GTSNPN, SVGIG (reference sequence). With 1 base clipped from V and 6 bases from J, the junction kept 5 bases outside the gene matches. CDR3 amino acids: CAWSGAGVGNEQFF. CDR3 coding DNA: TGTGCCTGGAGTGGAGCGGGAGTGGGCAATGAGCAGTTCTTC.

The chain carries TRBV5-1 and TRBJ2-1, with 10 nucleotides matching TRBD2. The CDR3 runs to 16 residues. The ends lost 4 bases at V and 5 bases at J; junction bases unmatched: 9. Germline V gene data show CDR1 as SGHRS and CDR2 as YFSETQ. In DNA, the CDR3 is TGCGCCAGCAGCCCCGGTTGGACTAGCGGAGACAATGAGCAGTTCTTC. Protein sequence: CASSPGWTSGDNEQFF.

The V call is TRBV19, the J call TRBJ2-2; 9 nucleotides align to TRBD1. There are 16 residues in the CDR3. V gave up 7 bases and J gave up 6 bases; unmatched junction bases: 12. Germline V lookup: CDR1 LNHDA, CDR2 SQIVND (reference sequence). CDR3 bases: TGTGCCAGTACCTCTCTCGGGACAGGGAAACCCGGGGAGCTGTTTTTT. Encoded protein: CASTSLGTGKPGELFF.

This clone has only one observation. The CDR3 loop is CASMDSRKSYNEQFF. The DNA of the CDR3 is TGTGCCAGCATGGATTCTAGGAAGTCCTACAATGAGCAGTTCTTC. This chain connects TRBV6-5 to TRBJ2-1; D not certain. Germline V gives CDR1 MNHEY, CDR2 SVGAGI. There are 15 residues in the CDR3. Trimming took 7 bases from V and 1 from J, leaving 14 bases between them.

This chain uses TRBV5-1 with TRBJ2-2; TRBD2 is a possible D gene (5 bases). V was pared by 1 base and J by 0 bases, with 10 bases between. Germline V lookup: CDR1 SGHRS, CDR2 YFSETQ. The CDR3 runs 16 residues. This chain's CDR3 is CASSLTAGANTGELFF. For the CDR3, the DNA is TGCGCCAGCAGCTTGACGGCCGGGGCGAACACCGGGGAGCTGTTTTTT.

The chain combines TRBV3-1 (or the pseudogene TRBV3-2) with TRBJ2-7, with no clear D. Germline CDR1 and CDR2: LGHDT and YNNKEL (reference sequence). This CDR3 spans 16 amino acids. The V gene lost 2 bases and the J gene lost 5 bases, with 19 bases spanning the gap. This CDR3 is CASSQTTISPPDEQYF. The CDR3 nucleotides are TGTGCCAGCAGCCAAACAACTATTTCCCCTCCCGACGAGCAGTACTTC.

This clone has only a few counts. The chain carries TRBV27 and TRBJ1-2; TRBD1 agrees at 10 bases. V lost 8 bases, J lost 7 bases, and 1 base stayed unmatched. Germline loops: CDR1 MNHEY, CDR2 SMNVEV (reference sequence). This CDR3 has 11 residues. The CDR3 DNA reads TGTGCCAGCGGGACAGGGGTTGGCTACACCTTC. It translates to CASGTGVGYTF.

The chain has TRBV6-5 and TRBJ1-6; 8 bases fit TRBD1. The V segment lost 5 bases and the J segment 7 bases; nucleotides outside the gene matches: 7. Germline CDR1 reads MNHEY; CDR2 reads SVGAGI. The CDR3 runs to 15 residues. The CDR3 region has the DNA TGTGCCAGCAGTCACAGGGGGTTAGGCAATTCACCCCTCCACTTT. Its translation is CASSHRGLGNSPLHF.

V and J are TRBV6-2 or TRBV6-3 and TRBJ2-3; 8 positions agree with TRBD2. This CDR3 comprises 17 residues. In germline, CDR1 is MNHEY, CDR2 SVGEGT. V lost 2 bases, J lost 4 bases, and 11 bases stayed unmatched. CDR3 nucleotides: TGTGCCAGCAGTTACCCGTTACTAGCGGACCTTCCAGATACGCAGTATTTT. Protein sequence: CASSYPLLADLPDTQYF.

V is TRBV5-5 and J is TRBJ1-6; D is possibly TRBD1 (5 bases). The V end lost 6 bases, the J end lost 10 bases, and 17 bases lay between the germline ends. The V gene's germline CDR1 is SGHKS and CDR2 YYEKEE (reference sequence). There are 14 residues in the CDR3. The CDR3 sequence: CASTTTGGLSPLHF. CDR3 DNA sequence: TGTGCCAGCACCACCACGGGGGGTCTATCACCCCTCCACTTT.